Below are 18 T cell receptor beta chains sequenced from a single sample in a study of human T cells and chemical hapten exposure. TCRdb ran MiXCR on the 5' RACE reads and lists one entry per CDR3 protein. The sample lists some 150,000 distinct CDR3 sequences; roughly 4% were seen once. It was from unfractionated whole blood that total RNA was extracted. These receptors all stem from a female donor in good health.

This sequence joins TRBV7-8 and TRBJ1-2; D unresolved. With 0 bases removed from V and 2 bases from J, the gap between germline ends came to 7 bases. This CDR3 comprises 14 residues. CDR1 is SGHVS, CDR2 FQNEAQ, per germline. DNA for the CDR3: TGTGCCAGCAGCTTAGCGGTTGAGAACTATGGCTACACCTTC. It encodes CASSLAVENYGYTF.

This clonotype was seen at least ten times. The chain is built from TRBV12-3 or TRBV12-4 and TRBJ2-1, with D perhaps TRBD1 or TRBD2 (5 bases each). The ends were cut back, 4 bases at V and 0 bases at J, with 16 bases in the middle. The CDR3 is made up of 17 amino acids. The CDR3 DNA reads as TGTGCCAGCAGTTCGAGCGAGGGACGGACCTCCTACAATGAGCAGTTCTTC. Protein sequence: CASSSSEGRTSYNEQFF.

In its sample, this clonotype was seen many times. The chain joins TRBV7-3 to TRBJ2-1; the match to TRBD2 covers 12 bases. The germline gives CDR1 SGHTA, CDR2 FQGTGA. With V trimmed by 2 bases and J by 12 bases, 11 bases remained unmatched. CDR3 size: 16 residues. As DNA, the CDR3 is TGTGCCAGCAGCTTAGGGCTAGCGGGGGGGCGCGTGGCGCAGTTCTTC. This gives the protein CASSLGLAGGRVAQFF.

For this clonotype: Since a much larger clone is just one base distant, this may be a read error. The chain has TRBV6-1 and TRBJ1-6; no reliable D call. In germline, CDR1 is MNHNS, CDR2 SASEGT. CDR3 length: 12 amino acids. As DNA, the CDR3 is TGTGCCAGCAGTGAAAAGGTTACGGCCCTCAACTTT. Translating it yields CASSEKVTALNF.

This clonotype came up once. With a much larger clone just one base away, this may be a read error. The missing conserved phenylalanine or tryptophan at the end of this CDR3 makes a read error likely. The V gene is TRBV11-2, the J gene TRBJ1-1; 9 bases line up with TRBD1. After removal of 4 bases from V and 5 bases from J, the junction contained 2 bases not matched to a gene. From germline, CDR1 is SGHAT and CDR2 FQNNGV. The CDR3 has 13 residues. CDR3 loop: CASSWDRETEAFL. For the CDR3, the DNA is TGTGCCAGCAGCTGGGACAGGGAAACTGAAGCTTTCCTT.

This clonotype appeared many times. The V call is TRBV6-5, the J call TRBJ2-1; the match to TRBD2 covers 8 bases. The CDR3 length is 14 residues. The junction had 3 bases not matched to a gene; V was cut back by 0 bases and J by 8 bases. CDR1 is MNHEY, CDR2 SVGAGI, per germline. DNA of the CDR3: TGTGCCAGCAGTTACTCCTTTAGCGGGGATGAGCAGTTCTTC. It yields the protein CASSYSFSGDEQFF.

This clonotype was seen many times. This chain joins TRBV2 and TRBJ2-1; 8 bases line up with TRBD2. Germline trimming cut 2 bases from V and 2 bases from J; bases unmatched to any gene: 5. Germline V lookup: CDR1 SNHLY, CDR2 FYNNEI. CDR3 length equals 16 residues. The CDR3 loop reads CASSEFGGGTYNEQFF. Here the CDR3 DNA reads TGTGCCAGCAGTGAATTCGGGGGGGGCACCTACAATGAGCAGTTCTTC.

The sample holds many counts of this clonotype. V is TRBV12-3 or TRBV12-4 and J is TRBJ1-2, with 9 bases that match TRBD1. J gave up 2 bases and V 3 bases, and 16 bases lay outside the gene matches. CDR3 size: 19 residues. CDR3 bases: TGTGCCAGCAGTTTTAGCGTGGACAGGGGAGGAGGGAAGAACTATGGCTACACCTTC. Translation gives CASSFSVDRGGGKNYGYTF.

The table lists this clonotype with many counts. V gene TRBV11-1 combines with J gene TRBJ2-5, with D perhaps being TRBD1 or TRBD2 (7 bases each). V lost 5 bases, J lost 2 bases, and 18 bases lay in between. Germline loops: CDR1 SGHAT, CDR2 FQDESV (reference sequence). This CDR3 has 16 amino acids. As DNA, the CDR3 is TGTGCCAGCAGCAAGAGACAGGGAGGGATACAAGAGACCCAGTACTTC. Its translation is CASSKRQGGIQETQYF.

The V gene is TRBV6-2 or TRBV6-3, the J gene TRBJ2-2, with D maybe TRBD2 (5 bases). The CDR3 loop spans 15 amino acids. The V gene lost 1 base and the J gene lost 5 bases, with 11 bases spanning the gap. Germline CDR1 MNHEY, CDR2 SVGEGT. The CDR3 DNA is TGTGCCAGCAGTTACTACCGGACGGGGACCGGGGAGCTGTTTTTT. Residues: CASSYYRTGTGELFF.

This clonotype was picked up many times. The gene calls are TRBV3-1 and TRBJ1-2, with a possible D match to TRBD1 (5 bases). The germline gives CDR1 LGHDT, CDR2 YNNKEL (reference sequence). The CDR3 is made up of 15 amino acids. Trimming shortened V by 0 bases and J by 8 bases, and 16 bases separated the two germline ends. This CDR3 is CASSQDHGGAEGYTF. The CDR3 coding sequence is TGTGCCAGCAGCCAAGATCATGGGGGTGCGGAGGGCTACACCTTC.

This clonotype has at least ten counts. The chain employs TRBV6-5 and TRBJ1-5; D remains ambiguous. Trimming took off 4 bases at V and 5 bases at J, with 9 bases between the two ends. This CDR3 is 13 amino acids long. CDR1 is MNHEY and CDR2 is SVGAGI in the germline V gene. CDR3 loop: CASSFTSDQPQHF. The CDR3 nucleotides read TGTGCCAGCAGTTTCACAAGTGATCAGCCCCAGCATTTT.

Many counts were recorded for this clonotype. The CDR3 DNA reads TGTGCCAGCAGCTTAAATTCAATCATTGAAGCTTTCTTT. Translation gives CASSLNSIIEAFF. The chain uses TRBV7-2 and TRBJ1-1; D remains ambiguous. The CDR3 consists of 13 residues. V lost 2 bases, J lost 7 bases, and 11 bases lay in between. The germline V gene encodes CDR1 SGHTA and CDR2 FQGNSA.

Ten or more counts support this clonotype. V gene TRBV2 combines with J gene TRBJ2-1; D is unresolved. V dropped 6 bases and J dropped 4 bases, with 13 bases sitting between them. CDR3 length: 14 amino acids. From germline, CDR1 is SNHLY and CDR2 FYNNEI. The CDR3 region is CASSFRVGYNEQFF. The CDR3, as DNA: TGTGCCAGCAGCTTCCGCGTGGGATACAATGAGCAGTTCTTC.

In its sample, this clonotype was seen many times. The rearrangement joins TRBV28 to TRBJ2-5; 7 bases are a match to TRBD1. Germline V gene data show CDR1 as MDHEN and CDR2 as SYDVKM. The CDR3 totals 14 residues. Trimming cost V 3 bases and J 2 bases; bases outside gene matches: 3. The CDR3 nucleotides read TGTGCCAGCAGTTTTGGGACAGAACAAGAGACCCAGTACTTC. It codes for CASSFGTEQETQYF.

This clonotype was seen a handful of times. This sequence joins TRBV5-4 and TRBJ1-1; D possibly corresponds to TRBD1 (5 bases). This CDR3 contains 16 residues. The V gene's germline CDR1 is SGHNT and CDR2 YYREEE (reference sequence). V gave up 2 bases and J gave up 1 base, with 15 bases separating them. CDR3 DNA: TGTGCCAGCAGCTTCCCGCCAGGGAACGGGAACACTGAAGCTTTCTTT. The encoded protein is CASSFPPGNGNTEAFF.

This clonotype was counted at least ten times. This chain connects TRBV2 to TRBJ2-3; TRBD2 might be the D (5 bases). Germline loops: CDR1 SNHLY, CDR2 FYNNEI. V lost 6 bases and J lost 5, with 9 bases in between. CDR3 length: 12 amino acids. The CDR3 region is CASSQGLDTQYF. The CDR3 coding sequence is TGTGCCAGCAGCCAAGGACTAGATACGCAGTATTTT.

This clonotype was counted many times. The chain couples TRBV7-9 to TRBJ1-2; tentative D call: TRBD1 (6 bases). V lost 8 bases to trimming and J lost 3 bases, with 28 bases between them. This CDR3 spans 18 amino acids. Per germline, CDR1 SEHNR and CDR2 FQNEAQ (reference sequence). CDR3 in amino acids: CASVFWGTGTETDYGYTF. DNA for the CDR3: TGTGCCAGCGTGTTTTGGGGAACAGGGACGGAAACGGACTATGGCTACACCTTC.